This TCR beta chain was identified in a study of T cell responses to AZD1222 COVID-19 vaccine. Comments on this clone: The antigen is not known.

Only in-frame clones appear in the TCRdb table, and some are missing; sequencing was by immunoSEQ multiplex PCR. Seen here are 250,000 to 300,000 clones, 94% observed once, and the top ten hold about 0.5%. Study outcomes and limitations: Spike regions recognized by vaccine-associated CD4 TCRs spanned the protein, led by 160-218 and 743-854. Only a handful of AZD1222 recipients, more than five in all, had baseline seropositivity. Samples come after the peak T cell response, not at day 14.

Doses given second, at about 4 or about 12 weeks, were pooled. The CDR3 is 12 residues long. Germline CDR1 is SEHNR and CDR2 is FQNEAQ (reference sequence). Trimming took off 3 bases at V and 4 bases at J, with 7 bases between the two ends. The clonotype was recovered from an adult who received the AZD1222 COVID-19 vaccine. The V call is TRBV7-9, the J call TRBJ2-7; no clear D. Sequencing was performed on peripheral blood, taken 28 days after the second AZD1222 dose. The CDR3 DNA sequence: TGTGCCAGCAGCTTCACGGGTTACGAGCAGTACTTC. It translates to CASSFTGYEQYF.